This record concerns one T cell receptor beta chain sequence. The V segment lost 4 bases and the J segment 1 base; nucleotides outside the gene matches: 5. The germline CDR1 and CDR2 sequences are SGHNT and YYREEE (reference sequence). The CDR3 sequence is 16 residues long. This record belongs to a study of blood T cell repertoires in COVID-19. Study-wide background: PBMCs, B-cell-depleted T cells, or T cells provided the cDNA or gDNA that made up the material.

Generated by immunoSEQ multiplex PCR, the TCRdb table keeps only in-frame clones and is missing some. There are over 250,000 clones in the sample; about 85% occur only once, and 13% lies in the top ten. Input material: peripheral blood. This receptor was taken from a human donor in a cohort sampled during active COVID-19. This chain joins TRBV5-4 and TRBJ1-3, with 10 bases lining up with TRBD1. CDR3 sequence: CASSLRDRGSGNTIYF. CDR3 in DNA: TGTGCCAGCAGCCTCAGGGACAGGGGATCTGGAAACACCATATATTTT.